This is a list of T cell receptor beta chains from one sample in a study of cytomegalovirus exposure and HLA in healthy donors. The repertoire was sequenced with immunoSEQ multiplex PCR; TCRdb's copy has only in-frame clones and lacks some. Among 150,000 to 200,000 clones, over 60% were seen once, and the ten largest hold around 1.6%. Source material: PBMCs. The receptors were gathered from a man between 18 and 35 years old in good health and CMV-seronegative. The CDR3 runs from the conserved cysteine through the conserved F or W. D genes are given only for firm matches. Size values are once, few and many counts, or a class for expanded clones, and some rows have none.

CDR3	DNA	length	J	size	V	D
CATSREWGQGNEKLFF	TGTGCCACCAGCAGAGAGTGGGGACAGGGTAATGAAAAACTGTTTTTT	16	TRBJ1-4	few	TRBV15	TRBD1
CASSRGLAGEGGTGELFF	TGTGCCAGCAGCCGCGGACTAGCGGGGGAAGGAGGCACCGGGGAGCTGTTTTTT	18	TRBJ2-2	.	TRBV28	TRBD2
CASSPRAGTVTEAFF	TGTGCCAGCAGCCCAAGAGCCGGGACAGTCACTGAAGCTTTCTTT	15	TRBJ1-1	few	TRBV5-4	TRBD1
CASSFGGNYGYTF	TGTGCCAGCAGCTTTGGGGGGAACTATGGCTACACCTTC	13	TRBJ1-2	.	TRBV5-6	.
CASSLARDRSATNEKLFF	TGTGCCAGCAGCTTAGCGCGGGACAGGAGTGCAACTAATGAAAAACTGTTTTTT	18	TRBJ1-4	.	TRBV7-9	TRBD1
CATSRGSLNTEAFF	TGTGCCACCAGCAGGGGCAGCCTTAACACTGAAGCTTTCTTT	14	TRBJ1-1	.	TRBV15	.
CASSAGSGAAWETQYF	TGCGCCAGCAGCGCCGGCAGCGGGGCCGCATGGGAGACCCAGTACTTC	16	TRBJ2-5	.	TRBV5-1	TRBD2
CASRKLATGEKLFF	TGCGCCAGCAGGAAGCTTGCGACGGGTGAAAAACTGTTTTTT	14	TRBJ1-4	few	TRBV5-1	.
CSSSLGDRPTSPLHF	TGTTCCAGCAGCTTAGGGGACAGGCCCACCTCACCCCTCCACTTT	15	TRBJ1-6	.	TRBV7-9	TRBD1
CASSVQRGGYGYTF	TGTGCCAGCAGTGTCCAGAGGGGAGGCTATGGCTACACCTTC	14	TRBJ1-2	.	TRBV2	.
CASSLKAGPYNEQFF	TGTGCCAGCAGCTTGAAGGCGGGCCCCTACAATGAGCAGTTCTTC	15	TRBJ2-1	once	TRBV7-2	.
CASLRPSEMNTGELFF	TGTGCCAGCCTAAGACCTAGCGAGATGAACACCGGGGAGCTGTTTTTT	16	TRBJ2-2	.	TRBV11-3	.
CASSQDWEGGADTQYF	TGTGCCAGCAGCCAAGATTGGGAGGGGGGGGCAGATACGCAGTATTTT	16	TRBJ2-3	.	TRBV4-2	.
CATSGGRAEAFF	TGTGCCACCAGCGGAGGCAGGGCTGAAGCTTTCTTT	12	TRBJ1-1	.	TRBV15	.
CAPKTYGYTF	TGTGCCCCTAAAACCTATGGCTACACCTTC	10	TRBJ1-2	.	TRBV2	.
CASSGTGGFTDTQYF	TGTGCCAGCAGTGGGACAGGGGGCTTCACAGATACGCAGTATTTT	15	TRBJ2-3	.	TRBV6-5	TRBD1
CASSLRGSPYEQYF	TGTGCCAGCAGCTTGAGGGGTTCCCCTTACGAGCAGTACTTC	14	TRBJ2-7	.	TRBV5-4	.
CAISDSNEQFF	TGTGCCATCAGTGATAGCAATGAGCAGTTCTTC	11	TRBJ2-1	once	TRBV10-3	.
CASSGPLAWTGRAHEQYF	TGTGCCAGCAGTGGCCCATTGGCCTGGACAGGACGCGCCCACGAGCAGTACTTC	18	TRBJ2-7	.	TRBV6-1	TRBD1
CASSSLTGGGYGYTF	TGTGCCAGCAGCTCCCTAACTGGGGGCGGCTATGGCTACACCTTC	15	TRBJ1-2	few	TRBV5-8	.
CASSLLPGQGAYGYTF	TGTGCCAGCAGTTTATTGCCGGGACAGGGGGCCTATGGCTACACCTTC	16	TRBJ1-2	.	TRBV27	TRBD1
CAISESLTSTGELFF	TGTGCCATCAGTGAGTCGCTAACTAGCACCGGGGAGCTGTTTTTT	15	TRBJ2-2	.	TRBV10-3	.
CASTTRDTGGRYNEQFF	TGTGCCAGCACAACCAGGGATACGGGGGGTAGGTACAATGAGCAGTTCTTC	17	TRBJ2-1	.	TRBV11-2	TRBD2
CASTGTRTDTQYF	TGCGCCAGCACCGGGACTAGAACAGATACGCAGTATTTT	13	TRBJ2-3	.	TRBV5-1	TRBD2
CASSPRDLGFTDTQYF	TGCGCCAGCAGCCCCCGCGACCTGGGCTTCACAGATACGCAGTATTTT	16	TRBJ2-3	.	TRBV5-1	.
CASSYRGYNEQFF	TGTGCCAGCAGTTATAGAGGCTACAATGAGCAGTTCTTC	13	TRBJ2-1	.	TRBV28	.
CASSPRVDWQSSYNEQFF	TGTGCCAGCAGCCCTAGAGTGGATTGGCAAAGCTCCTACAATGAGCAGTTCTTC	18	TRBJ2-1	.	TRBV7-9	.
CASSWDRATGELFF	TGCGCCAGCAGCTGGGACAGGGCCACCGGGGAGCTGTTTTTT	14	TRBJ2-2	.	TRBV5-1	TRBD1
CASSPLGADTQYF	TGTGCCAGTAGTCCGCTAGGGGCCGATACGCAGTATTTT	13	TRBJ2-3	.	TRBV19	.
CASSLGGEGRTEAFF	TGTGCCAGCAGCTTAGGGGGAGAGGGCCGCACTGAAGCTTTCTTT	15	TRBJ1-1	.	TRBV13	.
CAWVPGGSLTEAFF	TGTGCCTGGGTACCGGGGGGCAGTCTGACTGAAGCTTTCTTT	14	TRBJ1-1	.	TRBV30	.
CASSDMIGGEQFF	TGTGCCAGCAGTGACATGATCGGGGGTGAGCAGTTCTTC	13	TRBJ2-1	.	TRBV6-4	.
CASSFREQPQHF	TGTGCCAGCAGTTTCAGGGAACAGCCCCAGCATTTT	12	TRBJ1-5	.	TRBV28	.
CASSPGQGEAFF	TGCGCCAGCAGCCCAGGACAGGGTGAAGCTTTCTTT	12	TRBJ1-1	.	TRBV4-1	TRBD1
CASSLTASAQETQYF	TGTGCCAGCAGCTTAACTGCTAGCGCTCAAGAGACCCAGTACTTC	15	TRBJ2-5	.	TRBV11-3	.
CASSTTPPLSGDTQYF	TGTGCCAGCAGTACCACCCCCCCACTTAGCGGAGATACGCAGTATTTT	16	TRBJ2-3	once	TRBV28	.
CASSLAWGPGGSDTQYF	TGTGCCAGCAGCTTAGCGTGGGGCCCCGGAGGGTCAGATACGCAGTATTTT	17	TRBJ2-3	.	TRBV7-2	.
CASSPRLVGQLLMNTEAFF	TGTGCCAGCTCACCACGTCTAGTGGGACAGCTCCTCATGAACACTGAAGCTTTCTTT	19	TRBJ1-1	.	TRBV18	TRBD1
CASRTWRENQPQHF	TGTGCCAGCAGGACCTGGAGGGAAAATCAGCCCCAGCATTTT	14	TRBJ1-5	few	TRBV27	.
CASRRDRGTGNTIYF	TGTGCCAGCAGGAGGGACAGGGGGACTGGAAACACCATATATTTT	15	TRBJ1-3	.	TRBV2	TRBD1
CASSVALQETQYF	TGTGCCAGCAGCGTAGCACTCCAAGAGACCCAGTACTTC	13	TRBJ2-5	.	TRBV9	.
CASSYSASPSYEQYF	TGTGCCAGCAGTTACTCGGCCTCTCCTTCCTACGAGCAGTACTTC	15	TRBJ2-7	.	TRBV6-5	.
CASSSPRGTGADEQYF	TGTGCCAGCAGTTCCCCGAGGGGGACAGGGGCGGACGAGCAGTACTTC	16	TRBJ2-7	.	TRBV27	TRBD1
CATSRAVQGLGELFF	TGTGCCACCAGCAGAGCCGTACAGGGCCTGGGGGAGCTGTTTTTT	15	TRBJ2-2	.	TRBV15	.
CASRPFDRDDSPLHF	TGTGCCAGCAGGCCTTTTGACAGGGATGATTCACCCCTCCACTTT	15	TRBJ1-6	.	TRBV6-1	TRBD1
CASRRGTGGVGNEQFF	TGTGCCAGCAGAAGAGGGACAGGGGGCGTCGGTAATGAGCAGTTCTTC	16	TRBJ2-1	.	TRBV5-6	TRBD1
CASSSGAGGTNEKLFF	TGTGCCAGCAGCTCTGGGGCCGGGGGAACTAATGAAAAACTGTTTTTT	16	TRBJ1-4	.	TRBV9	.
CASSHEARGPDTQYF	TGTGCCAGCAGTCACGAGGCCAGGGGGCCAGATACGCAGTATTTT	15	TRBJ2-3	once	TRBV6-4	TRBD1
CASSSKLAGLTDTQYF	TGTGCCAGCAGCTCCAAACTAGCGGGGCTCACAGATACGCAGTATTTT	16	TRBJ2-3	.	TRBV11-2	TRBD2
CASSTDRGRGEKLFF	TGTGCCAGTAGTACGGACAGGGGACGAGGAGAAAAACTGTTTTTT	15	TRBJ1-4	few	TRBV19	TRBD1
CASSPSGLLKQYF	TGTGCCAGTAGTCCCAGCGGGCTGTTGAAGCAGTACTTC	13	TRBJ2-7	.	TRBV19	.
CASSERGRVFGNTIYF	TGTGCCAGCAGTGAGAGGGGGAGGGTCTTTGGAAACACCATATATTTT	16	TRBJ1-3	.	TRBV6-1	.
CASNLGLNEKLFF	TGTGCCAGCAATTTAGGACTAAATGAAAAACTGTTTTTT	13	TRBJ1-4	.	TRBV2	.
CASSSSSNYGYTF	TGCGCCAGCAGCTCGTCCTCTAACTATGGCTACACCTTC	13	TRBJ1-2	.	TRBV5-1	.
CASSTSQLAGGHSTPGELFF	TGTGCCAGCAGCACCTCCCAGCTAGCGGGGGGCCATTCTACCCCCGGGGAGCTGTTTTTT	20	TRBJ2-2	.	TRBV28	TRBD2
CASSPHGGLYNEQFF	TGTGCCAGTAGTCCACACGGCGGGTTGTACAATGAGCAGTTCTTC	15	TRBJ2-1	.	TRBV19	.
CASSLLAGYSYEQYF	TGTGCCAGCAGCTTGCTAGCGGGTTACTCCTACGAGCAGTACTTC	15	TRBJ2-7	once	TRBV7-9	TRBD2
CASSPGLAGQDNEQFF	TGTGCCAGCAGCCCGGGACTAGCGGGGCAAGACAATGAGCAGTTCTTC	16	TRBJ2-1	.	TRBV28	TRBD2